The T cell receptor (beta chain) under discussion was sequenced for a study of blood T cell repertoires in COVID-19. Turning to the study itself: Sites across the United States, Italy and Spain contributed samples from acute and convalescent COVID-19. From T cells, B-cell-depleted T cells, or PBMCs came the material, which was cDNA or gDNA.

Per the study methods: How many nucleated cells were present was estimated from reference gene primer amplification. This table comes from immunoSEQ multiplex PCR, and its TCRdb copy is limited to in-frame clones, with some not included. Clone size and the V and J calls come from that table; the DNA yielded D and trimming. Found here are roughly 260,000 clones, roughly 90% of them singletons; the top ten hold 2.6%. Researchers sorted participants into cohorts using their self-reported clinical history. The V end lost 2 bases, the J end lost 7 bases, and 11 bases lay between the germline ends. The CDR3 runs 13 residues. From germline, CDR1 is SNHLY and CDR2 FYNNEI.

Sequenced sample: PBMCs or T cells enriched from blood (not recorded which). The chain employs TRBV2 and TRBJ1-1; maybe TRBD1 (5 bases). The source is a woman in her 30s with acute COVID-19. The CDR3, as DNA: TGTGCCAGCAGTGAACAGGACAAAGGTGAAGCTTTCTTT. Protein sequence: CASSEQDKGEAFF.